This record concerns one T cell receptor (beta chain) sequence. What it binds is not known. Read data end 3 residues before the CDR3 end; the end is taken from the germline J gene. Recipients received nonmyeloablative bone marrow transplants from related graft donors, with transient mixed chimerism. CD4+CD25+CD127- Tregs, CD4+CD25- non-Tregs, CD4 and CD8 cells were sorted. The sample originates from a study of Tregs in tolerant kidney transplant recipients. Study-wide points: Biological reproducibility was not directly addressed in this study. For some patients, primers changed over time, blocking nucleotide-level comparison.

This CDR3 comprises 15 residues. V was clipped by 3 bases and J by 3 bases; unmatched bases: 5. CDR1 is LNHDA, CDR2 SQIVND, per germline (reference sequence). The protocol was immunoSEQ multiplex PCR, while the TCRdb copy is restricted to in-frame clones and leaves out a portion. This listing includes 25,000 to 35,000 clones. Source: CD4+ T cells from blood (PBMCs), taken 24 months after the transplant. This sequence was found in a human patient who received a combined kidney and bone marrow transplant. Part of the T cell pool may stem from the graft donor. The chain has TRBV19 and TRBJ2-3; 8 bases map to TRBD1. This CDR3 reads CASSIVRGQTDTQYF. The DNA read from the CDR3 is TGTGCCAGTAGTATCGTCAGGGGGCAAACAGATACG.